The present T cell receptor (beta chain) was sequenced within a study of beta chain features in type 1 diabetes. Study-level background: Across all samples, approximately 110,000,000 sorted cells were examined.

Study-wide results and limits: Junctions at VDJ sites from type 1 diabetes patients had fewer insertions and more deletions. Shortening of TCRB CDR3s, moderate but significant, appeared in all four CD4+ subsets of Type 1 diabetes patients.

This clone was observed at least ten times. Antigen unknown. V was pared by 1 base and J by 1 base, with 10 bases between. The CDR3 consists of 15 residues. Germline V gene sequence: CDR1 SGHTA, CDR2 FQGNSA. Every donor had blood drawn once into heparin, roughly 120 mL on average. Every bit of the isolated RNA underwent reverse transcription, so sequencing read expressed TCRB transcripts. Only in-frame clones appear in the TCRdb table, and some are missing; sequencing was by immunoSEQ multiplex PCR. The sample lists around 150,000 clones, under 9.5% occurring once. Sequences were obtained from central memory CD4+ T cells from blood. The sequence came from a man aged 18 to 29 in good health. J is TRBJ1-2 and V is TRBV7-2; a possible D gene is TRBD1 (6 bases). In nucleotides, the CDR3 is TGTGCCAGCAGCTTAGTAGGCAGGGGTAACTATGGCTACACCTTC. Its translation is CASSLVGRGNYGYTF.